These 22 T cell receptor beta chains were all obtained from the same sample, sequenced in a study of blood T cell repertoires in COVID-19. TCRdb's table, derived via immunoSEQ multiplex PCR, lists solely in-frame clones and lacks some. This table holds about 80,000 clones, roughly 85% found once. The sequenced sample was peripheral blood. These receptors originate from a woman in her 70s with acute or convalescent COVID-19.

V and J are TRBV30 and TRBJ2-1; unclear D gene. The CDR3 totals 14 residues. Germline CDR1 and CDR2: GTSNPN and SVGIG (reference sequence). Trimming took off 0 bases at V and 4 bases at J, with 10 bases between the two ends. The chain's CDR3 is CAWSVSPMYNEQFF. CDR3 DNA sequence: TGTGCCTGGAGTGTATCCCCCATGTACAATGAGCAGTTCTTC.

The CDR3 sequence is CASGNRGPYGYTF. The CDR3 DNA reads as TGTGCCAGCGGAAACAGGGGCCCCTATGGCTACACCTTC. This sequence joins TRBV6-6 and TRBJ1-2; 7 nucleotides line up with TRBD1. Looked up from germline, CDR1 is MNHNY and CDR2 is SVGAGI (reference sequence). V shed 8 bases, J shed 4 bases, and the junction held 7 bases outside the gene matches. The CDR3 extends over 13 amino acids.

The DNA for the CDR3 is TGTGCCAGTAGTCCTGGACAGGGGGCCTTCATTCAGTACTTC. Translating it yields CASSPGQGAFIQYF. The chain links TRBV19 to TRBJ2-4, with 11 bases that match TRBD1. From germline, CDR1 is LNHDA and CDR2 SQIVND (reference sequence). Trimming at V came to 5 bases and at J to 9 bases, leaving 6 bases not matched to a gene. The length of the CDR3 is 14 residues.

This chain connects TRBV29-1 to TRBJ1-2, with unresolved D. The V gene lost 2 bases and the J gene lost 6 bases, with 13 bases spanning the gap. The CDR3 has 13 residues. Germline loops: CDR1 SQVTM, CDR2 ANQGSEA. The CDR3 DNA reads as TGCAGCGTTGAATCTCTGAGGAGGCATGGCTACACCTTC. Its protein product is CSVESLRRHGYTF.

This chain uses TRBV4-1 with TRBJ1-6; a possible D gene is TRBD1 (5 bases). The V end lost 0 bases, the J end lost 13 bases, and 10 bases lay between the germline ends. There are 13 residues in the CDR3. CDR1 and CDR2 (germline): MGHRA, YSYEKL. This CDR3 is CASSQETVLPLHF. The CDR3 coding sequence is TGCGCCAGCAGCCAAGAGACAGTTCTCCCCCTCCACTTT.

A single count supports this clone. This chain uses TRBV5-6 with TRBJ2-1, with D maybe TRBD2 (6 bases). Trimming pared 0 bases from V and 4 bases from J, leaving 14 bases between. The CDR3 contains 16 residues. CDR1 is SGHDT and CDR2 is YYEEEE in the germline V gene. The CDR3 DNA reads as TGTGCCAGCAGCTTGGGGGACTTCTTCTCTTACAATGAGCAGTTCTTC. This translates into CASSLGDFFSYNEQFF.

This clone appeared a single time. The genes are TRBV10-3 and TRBJ2-7, with D perhaps matching TRBD2 (7 bases). The germline V and J ends were trimmed by 4 bases and 2 bases, with 12 bases remaining between them. Germline-derived CDR1 and CDR2 are ENHRY and SYGVKD. The CDR3 extends over 14 amino acids. DNA for the CDR3: TGTGCCATCAGTGCAGGGGAGGGGACCTACGAGCAGTACTTC. Protein: CAISAGEGTYEQYF.

This clone was seen only a few times. The rearrangement uses TRBV15 and TRBJ2-7; possibly TRBD1 for D (5 bases). Trimming cost V 0 bases and J 6 bases, with 9 bases left between them. This CDR3 is 13 amino acids long. The germline CDR1 and CDR2 sequences are LNHNV and YYDKDF (reference sequence). CDR3 nucleotide sequence: TGTGCCACCAGCAGAGATCAGGGCCGCGAGCAGTACTTC. This gives the protein CATSRDQGREQYF.

This clone was counted only a few times. The chain combines TRBV20-1 with TRBJ1-6, with D possibly matching TRBD1 (6 bases). V was pared by 3 bases and J by 7 bases, with 13 bases between. This CDR3 comprises 14 residues. Germline V gene sequence: CDR1 DFQATT, CDR2 SNEGSKA (reference sequence). Here the CDR3 DNA reads TGCAGTGCTAGTATACAGGGCTCCAATTCACCCCTCCACTTT. Translation gives CSASIQGSNSPLHF.

The chain recombines TRBV1 with TRBJ2-5; the DNA was not compared with TRBD1, the D call given in the table. TRBV1 is reported as a pseudogene. This CDR3 has 18 amino acids. The CDR3 coding sequence is TGCACCAGCAGCCAAGAATGCCGGGACAGGGCACAACTAGGGACCCAGTACTTC. It translates to CTSSQECRDRAQLGTQYF.

This clone appeared once. The chain is built from TRBV11-3 and TRBJ2-5, with 7 bases that match TRBD1. V lost 5 bases to trimming and J lost 2 bases; unmatched junction nucleotides: 5. The germline V gene has CDR1 SGHNT and CDR2 YENEEA. CDR3 size: 14 residues. This chain's CDR3 is CASSARDSQETQYF. The CDR3 nucleotides read TGTGCCAGCAGCGCGAGGGACAGTCAAGAGACCCAGTACTTC.

CDR3 amino acids: CASNSGYSYNEQFF. The DNA for the CDR3 is TGTGCCAGCAATAGCGGCTACTCCTACAATGAGCAGTTCTTC. This chain uses TRBV27 with TRBJ2-1; D is perhaps TRBD2 (6 bases). V lost 7 bases and J 0 bases, leaving 10 bases between the germline ends. Germline V gene data show CDR1 as MNHEY and CDR2 as SMNVEV (reference sequence). The CDR3 runs to 14 residues.

The rearrangement joins TRBV10-3 to TRBJ2-2; 7 bases are a match to TRBD1. This CDR3 has 14 amino acids. Germline CDR1 and CDR2: ENHRY and SYGVKD. V shed 6 bases and J 5 bases; nucleotides not matched to a gene: 6. The CDR3 loop reads CAIRDGTATGELFF. CDR3 nucleotides: TGTGCCATCAGAGACGGGACAGCTACCGGGGAGCTGTTTTTT.

This chain joins TRBV11-2 and TRBJ2-3, with 7 bases aligning to TRBD2. V gave up 4 bases and J gave up 9 bases; unmatched junction bases: 7. The CDR3 runs 13 residues. CDR1 and CDR2 from the germline V gene are SGHAT and FQNNGV. In nucleotides, the CDR3 is TGTGCCAGCAGCTCAATCCGGGACTACACGCAGTATTTT. It codes for CASSSIRDYTQYF.

This clone has a single count. The chain couples TRBV24-1 to TRBJ2-3; weak D call: TRBD1 (6 bases). The CDR3 is made up of 14 amino acids. Per germline, CDR1 KGHDR and CDR2 SFDVKD. Deletions cut 6 bases from V and 0 bases from J, with 9 bases between. The CDR3 DNA sequence: TGTGCCACCAGTCCACAGGGAAGCACAGATACGCAGTATTTT. Translated, it gives CATSPQGSTDTQYF.

The chain links TRBV19 to TRBJ2-3, with TRBD1 identical over 11 bases. V was pared by 3 bases and J by 5 bases, with 1 base of the junction left unmatched. Germline V gene lookup returns CDR1 LNHDA and CDR2 SQIVND (reference sequence). The CDR3 is 14 residues long. The chain's CDR3 is CASSMDRGRDTQYF. The CDR3 bases are TGTGCCAGTAGTATGGACAGGGGGCGAGATACGCAGTATTTT.

The chain joins TRBV25-1 to TRBJ2-7; possibly TRBD2 for D (6 bases). This CDR3 has 13 residues. The V end lost 1 base, the J end lost 5 bases, and 9 bases lay between the germline ends. The V gene's germline CDR1 is MGHDK and CDR2 SYGVNS. CDR3 protein: CASSESRGNEQYF. CDR3 nucleotides: TGTGCCAGCAGTGAATCCCGGGGGAACGAGCAGTACTTC.

The V gene is TRBV29-1, the J gene TRBJ1-5; 8 nucleotides line up with TRBD1. The CDR3 is 17 residues long. J gave up 0 bases and V 6 bases, and 13 bases lay outside the gene matches. Germline lookup yields CDR1 SQVTM and CDR2 ANQGSEA. This CDR3 reads CSVIISGTGGSNQPQHF. CDR3 coding DNA: TGCAGCGTGATAATAAGTGGGACAGGCGGTAGCAATCAGCCCCAGCATTTT.

The chain couples TRBV29-1 to TRBJ2-1, with 14 bases aligning to TRBD2. The CDR3 has 15 amino acids. Germline V gene sequence: CDR1 SQVTM, CDR2 ANQGSEA. V lost 6 bases, J lost 8 bases, and 9 bases stayed unmatched. CDR3 amino acids: CSVFTGTSGSHEQFF. DNA for the CDR3: TGCAGCGTATTTACCGGGACTAGCGGGAGCCATGAGCAGTTCTTC.

The chain recombines TRBV5-6 with TRBJ2-2, with 10 bases matching TRBD1. Germline trimming cut 5 bases from V and 2 bases from J; bases unmatched to any gene: 3. Germline CDR1 and CDR2: SGHDT and YYEEEE. The CDR3 length is 15 residues. The CDR3 nucleotides read TGTGCCAGCAGAAAGACAGGGGGCAACACCGGGGAGCTGTTTTTT. Its protein is CASRKTGGNTGELFF. Complete variable domain (other parts from reference TRBV5-6 and TRBJ2-2): DAGVTQSPTHLIKTRGQQVTLRCSPKSGHDTVSWYQQALGQGPQFIFQYYEEEERQRGNFPDRFSGHQFPNYSSELNVNALLLGDSALYLCASRKTGGNTGELFFGEGSRLTVL.

The chain joins TRBV5-5 to TRBJ2-5; D unclear. Trimming shortened V by 0 bases and J by 2 bases, and 8 bases separated the two germline ends. The CDR3 is 14 residues long. Germline assignment: CDR1 SGHKS and CDR2 YYEKEE (reference sequence). The CDR3 DNA reads as TGTGCCAGCAGCTTGGGGCAGCGACAAGAGACCCAGTACTTC. Its translation is CASSLGQRQETQYF. The full variable domain, its missing parts supplied by reference TRBV5-5 and TRBJ2-5, is DAGVTQSPTHLIKTRGQQVTLRCSPISGHKSVSWYQQVLGQGPQFIFQYYEKEERGRGNFPDRFSARQFPNYSSELNVNALLLGDSALYLCASSLGQRQETQYFGPGTRLLVL.

This chain joins TRBV7-3 and TRBJ1-3; tentatively, D is TRBD1 (5 bases). Germline V lookup: CDR1 SGHTA, CDR2 FQGTGA. The V end lost 5 bases, the J end lost 2 bases, and 13 bases lay between the germline ends. CDR3 length equals 15 residues. CDR3 in DNA: TGTGCCAGCAGCCTGGGGACGGGAGCTGGAAACACCATATATTTT. This codes for CASSLGTGAGNTIYF.